This T cell receptor beta chain was sequenced for a study of T cells in Graves' hyperthyroidism and ophthalmopathy. Template material for amplifying TCR beta CDR3 regions consisted of RNA transcripts. A first-round RT-PCR of the TCR CDR3 used the HTBI primer set. TCRdb reprocessed the multiplex PCR reads via MiXCR and lists one record per CDR3 protein. The profile shows 550,000 to 600,000 distinct CDR3 sequences, 15% to 20% of them singletons. In its sample, this clonotype was seen a few times. V lost 4 bases to trimming and J lost 0 bases, with 9 bases between them. The CDR3 is 15 residues long. A 10 ml volume of fresh peripheral blood provided the PBMCs.

Specimen: blood. The rearrangement uses TRBV12-3 or TRBV12-4 and TRBJ2-2; D remains unclear. The sequence was collected from a woman younger than 30 with Graves' hyperthyroidism. The CDR3 nucleotides are TGTGCCAGCAGTTCATTCAGTTCGAACACCGGGGAGCTGTTTTTT. Protein sequence: CASSSFSSNTGELFF.